Listed below are T cell receptor beta chains from one sample, sequenced in a study of blood T cell repertoires in COVID-19. Sequencing was performed with immunoSEQ multiplex PCR; in TCRdb, only in-frame clones are kept and a portion is missing. The sample holds 150,000 to 200,000 clones; around nine tenths are singletons and the top ten take approximately 0.8%. The material sequenced was PBMCs or T cells enriched from blood (not recorded which). All receptors come from a woman in her late teens or twenties who had recovered from COVID-19. Each CDR3 is given with its conserved first and last residue. The D gene is left open where the match is weak. Expanded clones get a size class; other rows say once, few or many, or leave the size out.

cdr3_nt cdr3_aa clone_size v_call d_call j_call
TGTGCCAGCAGCTTAGCGCGAGAGGGTGGGGGCACAGATACGCAGTATTTT CASSLAREGGGTDTQYF - TRBV7-6 - TRBJ2-3
TGCAGTGTTAGTCAGGGGCGCCGGGATCAGCCCCAGCATTTT CSVSQGRRDQPQHF - TRBV20-1 - TRBJ1-5
TGTGCCAGCAGCGTCGGCGGATCCTACAATGAGCAGTTCTTC CASSVGGSYNEQFF - TRBV7-3 - TRBJ2-1
TGTGCCAGCAGTGAGTCACAGTCCTATGGCTACACCTTC CASSESQSYGYTF - TRBV14 - TRBJ1-2
TGTGCCAGCAGGACAGGGGGCTTCACTGAAGCTTTCTTT CASRTGGFTEAFF - TRBV2 TRBD1 TRBJ1-1
TGTGCCAGCAGCCGCGCGAAGGGGTACGAGCAGTACTTC CASSRAKGYEQYF - TRBV27 - TRBJ2-7
TGTGCCAGCAGCCAAGTCGGGAGGACAGGGTCTCGCGAGCAGTACTTC CASSQVGRTGSREQYF - TRBV14 - TRBJ2-7
TGTGCCAGCGAGAAGGGGGCGGGCACCGGGGAGCTGTTTTTT CASEKGAGTGELFF - TRBV25-1 TRBD1 TRBJ2-2
TGCGCCAGCAGCTTGACTGGAGCGGGAGCAGCAGATACGCAGTATTTT CASSLTGAGAADTQYF - TRBV5-1 TRBD2 TRBJ2-3
TGTGCCAGCAGTTTATCAGGGGGGGGGAGAGAGACCCAGTACTTC CASSLSGGGRETQYF - TRBV27 - TRBJ2-5
TGTGCCAGCAGCCCTAGCGGTTCTAGCACAGATACGCAGTATTTT CASSPSGSSTDTQYF - TRBV7-9 TRBD2 TRBJ2-3
TGTGCCAGCAGCCAATCAGGTTGGGCCGGGGCCAACGTCCTGACTTTC CASSQSGWAGANVLTF - TRBV28 - TRBJ2-6
TGTGCCAGTTACCTATCTGGGGCCAACGTCCTGACTTTC CASYLSGANVLTF - TRBV28 - TRBJ2-6
TGTGCCAGCAGCCCGAGACAGGGGTCCTATAATTCACCCCTCCACTTT CASSPRQGSYNSPLHF - TRBV7-6 TRBD1 TRBJ1-6
TGTGCCAGCATCCCGGGCGTAGGGGAGGGAAAGAACACTGAAGCTTTCTTT CASIPGVGEGKNTEAFF - TRBV5-5 - TRBJ1-1
TGCGCCAGCAGTCAATCCAGATTCCAGGGGCGCAATGAGCAGTTCTTC CASSQSRFQGRNEQFF - TRBV23-1 - TRBJ2-1
TGTGCCAGTAGCGGCGGGACAGGGAGATCACCCCTCCACTTT CASSGGTGRSPLHF - TRBV19 TRBD1 TRBJ1-6
TGTGCCAGCAGCCAAGGGCAGGGGGTTGAAAAACTGTTTTTT CASSQGQGVEKLFF - TRBV14 TRBD1 TRBJ1-4
TGTGCCAGCACCTCCCGGACTAGCGGGGCTACCTACGAGCAGTACTTC CASTSRTSGATYEQYF - TRBV2 TRBD2 TRBJ2-7
TGTGCCAGCTCACCCCCAGGGTTCACCTACAATGAGCAGTTCTTC CASSPPGFTYNEQFF - TRBV18 - TRBJ2-1
TGTGCCAGCGGGGCTTGGGCTGGGGCCAACGTCCTGACTTTC CASGAWAGANVLTF - TRBV28 - TRBJ2-6
TGCGCCAGCAGCCAAGACCGGAGACTGATCGATACGCAGTATTTT CASSQDRRLIDTQYF once TRBV4-1 - TRBJ2-3
TGTGCCAGCAGTACCGGGGGGAGGCGGGCTGAGCAGTTCTTC CASSTGGRRAEQFF - TRBV6-4 TRBD2 TRBJ2-1
TGCGCCAGCAGCTTGACTAGCGGGACTTACAATGAGCAGTTCTTC CASSLTSGTYNEQFF - TRBV5-1 TRBD2 TRBJ2-1
TGTGCCAGCAATCAGGGGCAGTATAGCAATCAGCCCCAGCATTTT CASNQGQYSNQPQHF - TRBV2 - TRBJ1-5
TGTGCCAGCAGTTTACCGCCCGGGGAACCCCTCCACTTT CASSLPPGEPLHF - TRBV28 - TRBJ1-6
TGTGCCAGCAGTTTGGATAGCTCGGGAACAGATACGCAGTATTTT CASSLDSSGTDTQYF - TRBV28 - TRBJ2-3
TGTGCCAGCAGGCCGGGACTAGCGGGACATGAGCAGTTCTTC CASRPGLAGHEQFF - TRBV2 TRBD2 TRBJ2-1
TGTGCCAGCTGGATGGAGAGGGATTATTCTCAGCCCCAGCATTTT CASWMERDYSQPQHF once TRBV28 - TRBJ1-5